This paragraph covers one TCR beta chain sequence. Its antigen is unknown. As defined, naive CD8 cells were CD45RO-negative and positively selected for CCR7, with terminally differentiated effector memory CD45RA+ cells excluded. This specimen comes from a study of shared clonotypes between healthy human individuals. Across the whole study: The plates for each donor numbered three CD4 naive, three CD4 memory, two CD8 naive and one CD8 memory. General study points: The study found about 4.6% of naive CD4 clonotypes shared across several donors.

Here immunoSEQ multiplex PCR was the method, and the copy in TCRdb shows in-frame clones only, minus some. The sample includes 1.5 million to 2.5 million clones, about 95% of them seen just once. Trimming cost V 0 bases and J 5 bases; bases outside gene matches: 7. The CDR3 is made up of 16 amino acids. The germline V gene encodes CDR1 WNHNN and CDR2 SYGVQD (reference sequence). This TCR was sampled from a man aged 18-30 years in good health. The chain is built from TRBV10-1 and TRBJ2-1; 7 positions match TRBD1. Sequenced input: naive CD8+ T cells sorted from blood. The CDR3, as DNA: TGCGCCAGCAGTGAGTCGACAGGGCAGGTCAACAATGAGCAGTTCTTC. Its protein is CASSESTGQVNNEQFF.